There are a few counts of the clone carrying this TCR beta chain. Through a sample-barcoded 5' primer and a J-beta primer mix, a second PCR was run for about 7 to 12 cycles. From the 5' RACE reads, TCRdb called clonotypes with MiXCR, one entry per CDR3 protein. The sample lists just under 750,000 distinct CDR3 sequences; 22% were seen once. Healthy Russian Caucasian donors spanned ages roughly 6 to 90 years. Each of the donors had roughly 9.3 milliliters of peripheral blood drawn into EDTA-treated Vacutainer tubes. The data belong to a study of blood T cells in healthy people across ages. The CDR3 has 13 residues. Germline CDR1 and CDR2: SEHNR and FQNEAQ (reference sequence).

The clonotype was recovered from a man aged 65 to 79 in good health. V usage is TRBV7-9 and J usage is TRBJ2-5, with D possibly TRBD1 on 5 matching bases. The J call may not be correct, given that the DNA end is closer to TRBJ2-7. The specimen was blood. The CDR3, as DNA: TGTGCCAGCAGCTCGCAGGGTGGCCGCGAGCAGTACTTC. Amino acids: CASSSQGGREQYF.